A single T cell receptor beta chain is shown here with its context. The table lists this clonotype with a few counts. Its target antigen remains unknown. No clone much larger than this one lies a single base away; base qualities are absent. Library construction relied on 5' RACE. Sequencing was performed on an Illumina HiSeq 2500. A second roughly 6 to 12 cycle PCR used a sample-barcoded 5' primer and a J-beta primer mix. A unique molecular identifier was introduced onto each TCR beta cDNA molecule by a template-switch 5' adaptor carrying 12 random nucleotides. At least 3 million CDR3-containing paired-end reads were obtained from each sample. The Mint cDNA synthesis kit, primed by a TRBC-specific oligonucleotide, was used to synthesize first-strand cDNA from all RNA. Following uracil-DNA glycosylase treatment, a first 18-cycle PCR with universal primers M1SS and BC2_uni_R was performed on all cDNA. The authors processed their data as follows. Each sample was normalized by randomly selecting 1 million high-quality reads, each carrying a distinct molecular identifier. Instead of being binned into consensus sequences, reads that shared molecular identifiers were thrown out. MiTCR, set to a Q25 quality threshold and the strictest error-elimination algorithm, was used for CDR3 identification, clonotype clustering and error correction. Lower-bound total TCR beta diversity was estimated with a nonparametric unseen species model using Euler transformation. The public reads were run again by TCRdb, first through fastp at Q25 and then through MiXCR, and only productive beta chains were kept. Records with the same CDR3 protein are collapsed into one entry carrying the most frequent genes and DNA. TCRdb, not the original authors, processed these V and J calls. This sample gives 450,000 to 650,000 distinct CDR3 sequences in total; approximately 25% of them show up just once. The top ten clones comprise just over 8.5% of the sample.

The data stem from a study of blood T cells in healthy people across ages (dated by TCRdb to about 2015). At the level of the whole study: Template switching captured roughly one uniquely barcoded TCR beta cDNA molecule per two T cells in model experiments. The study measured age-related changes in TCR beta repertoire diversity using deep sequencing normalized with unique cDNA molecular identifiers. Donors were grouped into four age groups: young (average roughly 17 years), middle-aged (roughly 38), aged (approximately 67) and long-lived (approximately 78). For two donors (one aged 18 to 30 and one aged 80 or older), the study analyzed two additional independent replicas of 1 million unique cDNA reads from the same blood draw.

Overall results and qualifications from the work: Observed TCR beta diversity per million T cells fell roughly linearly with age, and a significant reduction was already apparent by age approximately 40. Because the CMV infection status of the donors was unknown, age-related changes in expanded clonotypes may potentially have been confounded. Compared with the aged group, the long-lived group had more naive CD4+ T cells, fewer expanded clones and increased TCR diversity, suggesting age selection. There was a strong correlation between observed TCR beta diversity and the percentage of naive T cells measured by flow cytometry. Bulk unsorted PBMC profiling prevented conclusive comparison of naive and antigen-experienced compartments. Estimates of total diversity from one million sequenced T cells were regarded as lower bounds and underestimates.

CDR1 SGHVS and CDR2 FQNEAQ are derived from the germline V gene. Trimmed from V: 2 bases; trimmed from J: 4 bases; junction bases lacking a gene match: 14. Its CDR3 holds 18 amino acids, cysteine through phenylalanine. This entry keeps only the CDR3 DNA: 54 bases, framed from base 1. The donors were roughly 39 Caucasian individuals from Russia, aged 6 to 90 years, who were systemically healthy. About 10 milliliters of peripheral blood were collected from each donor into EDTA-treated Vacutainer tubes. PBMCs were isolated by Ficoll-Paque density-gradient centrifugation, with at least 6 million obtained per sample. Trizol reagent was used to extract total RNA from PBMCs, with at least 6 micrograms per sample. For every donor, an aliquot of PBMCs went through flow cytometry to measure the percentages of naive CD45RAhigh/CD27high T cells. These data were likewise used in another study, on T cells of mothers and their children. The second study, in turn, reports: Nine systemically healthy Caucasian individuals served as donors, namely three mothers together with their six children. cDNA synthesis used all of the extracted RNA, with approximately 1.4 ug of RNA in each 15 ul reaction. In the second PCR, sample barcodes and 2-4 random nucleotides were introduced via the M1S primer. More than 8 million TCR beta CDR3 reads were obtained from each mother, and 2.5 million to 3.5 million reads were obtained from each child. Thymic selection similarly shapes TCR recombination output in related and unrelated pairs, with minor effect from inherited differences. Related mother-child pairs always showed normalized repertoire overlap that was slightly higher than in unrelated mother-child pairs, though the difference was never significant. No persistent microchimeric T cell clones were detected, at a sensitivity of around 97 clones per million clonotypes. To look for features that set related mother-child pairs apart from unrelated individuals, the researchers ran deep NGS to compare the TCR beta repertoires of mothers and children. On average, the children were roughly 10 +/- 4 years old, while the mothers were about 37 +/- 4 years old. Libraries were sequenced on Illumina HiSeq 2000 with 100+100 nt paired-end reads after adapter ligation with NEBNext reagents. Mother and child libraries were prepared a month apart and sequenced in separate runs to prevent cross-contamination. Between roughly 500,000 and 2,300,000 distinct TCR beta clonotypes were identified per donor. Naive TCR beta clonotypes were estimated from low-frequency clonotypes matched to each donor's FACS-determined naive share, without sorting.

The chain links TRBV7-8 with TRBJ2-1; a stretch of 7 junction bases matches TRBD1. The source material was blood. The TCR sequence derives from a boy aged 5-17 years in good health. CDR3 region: CASSLYNRDRDLYNEQFF. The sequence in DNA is TGTGCCAGCAGCTTATACAACCGGGACAGAGACTTATACAATGAGCAGTTCTTC.